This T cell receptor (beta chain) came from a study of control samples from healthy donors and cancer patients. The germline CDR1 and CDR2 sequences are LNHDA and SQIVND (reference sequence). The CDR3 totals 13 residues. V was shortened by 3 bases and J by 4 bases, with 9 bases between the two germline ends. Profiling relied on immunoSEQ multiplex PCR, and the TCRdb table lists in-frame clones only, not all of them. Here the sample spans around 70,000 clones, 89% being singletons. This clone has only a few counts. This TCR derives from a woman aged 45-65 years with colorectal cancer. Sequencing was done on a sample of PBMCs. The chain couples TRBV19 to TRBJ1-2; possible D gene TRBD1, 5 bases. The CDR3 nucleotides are TGTGCCAGTAGTATTGGCAGGGTCTATGGCTACACCTTC. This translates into CASSIGRVYGYTF.